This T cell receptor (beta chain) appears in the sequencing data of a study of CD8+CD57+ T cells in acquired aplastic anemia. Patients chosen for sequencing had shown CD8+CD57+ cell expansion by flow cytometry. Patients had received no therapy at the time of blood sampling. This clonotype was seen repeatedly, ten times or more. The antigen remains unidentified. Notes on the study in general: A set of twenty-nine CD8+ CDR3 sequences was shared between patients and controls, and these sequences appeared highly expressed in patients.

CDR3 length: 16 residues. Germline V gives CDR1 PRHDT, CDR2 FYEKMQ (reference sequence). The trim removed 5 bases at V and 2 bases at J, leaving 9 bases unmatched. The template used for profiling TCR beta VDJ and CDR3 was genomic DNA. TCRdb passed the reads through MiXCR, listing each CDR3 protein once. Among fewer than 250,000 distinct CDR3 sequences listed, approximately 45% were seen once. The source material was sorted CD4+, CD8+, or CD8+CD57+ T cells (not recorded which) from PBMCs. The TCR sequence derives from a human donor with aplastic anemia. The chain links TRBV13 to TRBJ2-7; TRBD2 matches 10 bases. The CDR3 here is CASSRSGRALTYEQYF. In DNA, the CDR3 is TGTGCCAGCAGCCGCAGCGGGAGGGCCCTAACCTACGAGCAGTACTTC. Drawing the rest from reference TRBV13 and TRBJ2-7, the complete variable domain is AAGVIQSPRHLIKEKRETATLKCYPIPRHDTVYWYQQGPGQDPQFLISFYEKMQSDKGSIPDRFSAQQFSDYHSELNMSSLELGDSALYFCASSRSGRALTYEQYFGPGTRLTVT.